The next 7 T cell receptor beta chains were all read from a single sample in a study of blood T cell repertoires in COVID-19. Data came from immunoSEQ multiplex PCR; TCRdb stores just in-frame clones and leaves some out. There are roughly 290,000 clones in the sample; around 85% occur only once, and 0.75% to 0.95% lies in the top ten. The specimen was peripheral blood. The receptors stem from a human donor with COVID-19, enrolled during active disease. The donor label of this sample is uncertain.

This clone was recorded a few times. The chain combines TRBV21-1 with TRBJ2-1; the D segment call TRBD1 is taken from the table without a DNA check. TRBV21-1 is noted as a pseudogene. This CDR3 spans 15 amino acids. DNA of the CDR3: TGTGCCAGCAGCCAGAACAGGGTGGGGTACAATGAGCAGTTCTTC. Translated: CASSQNRVGYNEQFF.

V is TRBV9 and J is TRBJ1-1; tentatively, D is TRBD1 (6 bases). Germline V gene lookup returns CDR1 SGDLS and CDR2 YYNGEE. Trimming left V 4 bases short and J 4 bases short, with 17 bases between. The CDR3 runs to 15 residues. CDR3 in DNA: TGTGCCAGCAGCCCTGGGGGGGGCAGGGGCACTGAAGCTTTCTTT. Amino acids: CASSPGGGRGTEAFF.

This chain's CDR3 is CASSDSRGSNTEAFF. CDR3 DNA sequence: TGTGCCAGTAGTGACAGTAGGGGGTCCAACACTGAAGCTTTCTTT. The V and J genes are TRBV19 and TRBJ1-1; D is perhaps TRBD1 (6 bases). V was pared by 5 bases and J by 2 bases, with 15 bases between. Germline V gene lookup returns CDR1 LNHDA and CDR2 SQIVND (reference sequence). The CDR3 totals 15 residues.

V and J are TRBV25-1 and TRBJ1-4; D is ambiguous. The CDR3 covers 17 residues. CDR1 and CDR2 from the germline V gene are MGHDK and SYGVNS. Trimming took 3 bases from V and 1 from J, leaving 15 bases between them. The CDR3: CASSEIHLRGTNEKLFF. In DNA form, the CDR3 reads TGTGCCAGCAGTGAGATCCACCTCCGGGGAACTAATGAAAAACTGTTTTTT. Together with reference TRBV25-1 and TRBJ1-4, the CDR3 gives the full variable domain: EADIYQTPRYLVIGTGKKITLECSQTMGHDKMYWYQQDPGMELHLIHYSYGVNSTEKGDLSSESTVSRIRTEHFPLTLESARPSHTSQYLCASSEIHLRGTNEKLFFGSGTQLSVL.

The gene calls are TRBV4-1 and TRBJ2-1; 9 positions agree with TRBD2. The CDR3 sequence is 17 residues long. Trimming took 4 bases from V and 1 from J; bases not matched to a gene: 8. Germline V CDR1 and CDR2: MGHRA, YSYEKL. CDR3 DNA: TGCGCCAGCAGCCCTGGAGCTAGCGGGATATCCTACAATGAGCAGTTCTTC. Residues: CASSPGASGISYNEQFF.

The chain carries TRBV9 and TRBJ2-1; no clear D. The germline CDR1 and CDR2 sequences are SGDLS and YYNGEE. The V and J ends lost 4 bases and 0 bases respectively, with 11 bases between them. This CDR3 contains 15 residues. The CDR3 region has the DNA TGTGCCAGCAGCCCGTTCCTAAGCTCCTACAATGAGCAGTTCTTC. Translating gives CASSPFLSSYNEQFF.

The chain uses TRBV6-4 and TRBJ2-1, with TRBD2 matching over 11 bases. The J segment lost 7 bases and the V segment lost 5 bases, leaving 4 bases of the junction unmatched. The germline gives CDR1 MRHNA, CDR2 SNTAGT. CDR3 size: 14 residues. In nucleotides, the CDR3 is TGTGCCAGCAGTAGACTAGCGGGGATTAATGAGCAGTTCTTC. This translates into CASSRLAGINEQFF.